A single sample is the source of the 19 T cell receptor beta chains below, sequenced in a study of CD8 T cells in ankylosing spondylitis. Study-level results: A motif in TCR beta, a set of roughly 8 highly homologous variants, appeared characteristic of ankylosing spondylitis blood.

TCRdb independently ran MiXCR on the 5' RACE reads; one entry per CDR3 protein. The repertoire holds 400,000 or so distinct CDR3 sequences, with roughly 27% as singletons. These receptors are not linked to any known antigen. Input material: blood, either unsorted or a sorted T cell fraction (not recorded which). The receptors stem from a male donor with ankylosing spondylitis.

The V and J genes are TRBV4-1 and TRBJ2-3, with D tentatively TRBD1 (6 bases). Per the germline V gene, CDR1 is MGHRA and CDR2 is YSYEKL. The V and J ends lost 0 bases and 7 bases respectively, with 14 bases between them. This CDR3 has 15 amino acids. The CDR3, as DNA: TGCGCCAGCAGCCAAGAGGACAGCACGAGAAATACGCAGTATTTT. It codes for CASSQEDSTRNTQYF.

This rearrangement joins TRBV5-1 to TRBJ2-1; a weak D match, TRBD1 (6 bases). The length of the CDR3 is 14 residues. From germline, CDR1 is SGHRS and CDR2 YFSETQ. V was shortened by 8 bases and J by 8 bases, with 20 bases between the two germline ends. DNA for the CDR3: TGCGCCAGTATCATGGGGGCAATACTCCATGAGCAGTTCTTC. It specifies CASIMGAILHEQFF.

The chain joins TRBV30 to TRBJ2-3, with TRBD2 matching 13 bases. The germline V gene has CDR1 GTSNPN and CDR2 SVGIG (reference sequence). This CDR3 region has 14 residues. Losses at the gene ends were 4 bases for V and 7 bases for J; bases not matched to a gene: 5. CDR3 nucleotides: TGTGCCTGGAAGAGGACTAGCGGGAGCAATACGCAGTATTTT. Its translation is CAWKRTSGSNTQYF. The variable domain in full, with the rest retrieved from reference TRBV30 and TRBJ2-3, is SQTIHQWPATLVQPVGSPLSLECTVEGTSNPNLYWYRQAAGRGLQLLFYSVGIGQISSEVPQNLSASRPQDRQFILSSKKLLLSDSGFYLCAWKRTSGSNTQYFGPGTRLTVL.

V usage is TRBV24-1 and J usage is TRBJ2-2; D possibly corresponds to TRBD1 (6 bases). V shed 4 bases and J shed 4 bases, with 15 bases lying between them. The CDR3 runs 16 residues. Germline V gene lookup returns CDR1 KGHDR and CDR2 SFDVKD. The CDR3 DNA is TGTGCCACCAGTGAACCCTCCAGGGGCCGCACCGGGGAGCTGTTTTTT. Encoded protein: CATSEPSRGRTGELFF.

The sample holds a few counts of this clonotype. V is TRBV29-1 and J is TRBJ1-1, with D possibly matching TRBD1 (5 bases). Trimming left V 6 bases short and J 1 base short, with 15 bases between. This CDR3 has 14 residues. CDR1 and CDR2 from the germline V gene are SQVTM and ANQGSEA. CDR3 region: CSVSAGIGNTEAFF. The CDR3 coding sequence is TGCAGCGTGTCCGCAGGGATTGGGAACACTGAAGCTTTCTTT.

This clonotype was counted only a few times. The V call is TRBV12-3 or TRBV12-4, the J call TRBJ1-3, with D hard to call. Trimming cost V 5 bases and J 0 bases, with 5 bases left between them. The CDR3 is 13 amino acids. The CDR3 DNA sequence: TGTGCCAGCAGTCAGACCTCTGGAAACACCATATATTTT. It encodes CASSQTSGNTIYF.

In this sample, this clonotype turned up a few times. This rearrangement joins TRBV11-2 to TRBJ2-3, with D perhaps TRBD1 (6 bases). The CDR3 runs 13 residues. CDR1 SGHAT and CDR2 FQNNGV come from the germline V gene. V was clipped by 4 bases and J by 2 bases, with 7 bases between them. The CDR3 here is CASSSGVTDTQYF. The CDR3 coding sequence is TGTGCCAGCAGCTCAGGGGTCACAGATACGCAGTATTTT.

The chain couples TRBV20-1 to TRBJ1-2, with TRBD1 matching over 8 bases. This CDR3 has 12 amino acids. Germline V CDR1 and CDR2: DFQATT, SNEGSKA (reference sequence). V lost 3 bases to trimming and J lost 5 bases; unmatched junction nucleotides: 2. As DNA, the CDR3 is TGCAGTGCTAGGGACAGGGTGTATGGCTACACCTTC. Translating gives CSARDRVYGYTF.

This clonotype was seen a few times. The DNA of the CDR3 is TGTGCCAGCAGCTTAAGAGGTGCGGGGGAAGCTTTCTTT. It encodes CASSLRGAGEAFF. The chain couples TRBV7-9 to TRBJ1-1; D gene ambiguous. Germline loops: CDR1 SEHNR, CDR2 FQNEAQ (reference sequence). Between the trimmed V and J ends, which lost 2 bases and 8 bases, there was a span of 12 bases. CDR3 length: 13 residues. Full variable domain (remainder filled in from reference TRBV7-9 and TRBJ1-1): DTGVSQNPRHKITKRGQNVTFRCDPISEHNRLYWYRQTLGQGPEFLTYFQNEAQLEKSRLLSDRFSAERPKGSFSTLEIQRTEQGDSAMYLCASSLRGAGEAFFGQGTRLTVV.

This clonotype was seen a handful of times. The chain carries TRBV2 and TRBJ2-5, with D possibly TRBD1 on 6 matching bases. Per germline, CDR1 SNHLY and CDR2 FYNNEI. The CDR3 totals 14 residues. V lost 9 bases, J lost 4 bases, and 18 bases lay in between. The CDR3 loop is CASCQTGSGETQYF. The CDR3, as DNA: TGTGCCAGTTGCCAAACAGGGTCGGGAGAGACCCAGTACTTC.

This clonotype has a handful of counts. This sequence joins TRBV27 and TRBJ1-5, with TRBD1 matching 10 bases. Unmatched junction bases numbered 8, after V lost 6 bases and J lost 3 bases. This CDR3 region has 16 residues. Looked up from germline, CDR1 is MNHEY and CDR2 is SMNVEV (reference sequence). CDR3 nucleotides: TGTGCCAGCAGCCCCATGACAGGGGGCACCAATCAGCCCCAGCATTTT. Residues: CASSPMTGGTNQPQHF.

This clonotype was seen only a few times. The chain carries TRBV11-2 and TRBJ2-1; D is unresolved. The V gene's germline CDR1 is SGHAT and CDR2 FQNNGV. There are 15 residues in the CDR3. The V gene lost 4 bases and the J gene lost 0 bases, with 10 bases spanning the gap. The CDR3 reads CASSYVRLSYNEQFF. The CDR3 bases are TGTGCCAGCAGCTACGTAAGACTCTCCTACAATGAGCAGTTCTTC.

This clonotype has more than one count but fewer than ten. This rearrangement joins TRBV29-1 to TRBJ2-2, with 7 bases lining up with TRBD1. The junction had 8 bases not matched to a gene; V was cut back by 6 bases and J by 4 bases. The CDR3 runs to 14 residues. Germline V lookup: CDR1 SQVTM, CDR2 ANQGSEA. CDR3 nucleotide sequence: TGCAGCGTCTTAAGACAGGGCCCCACCGGGGAGCTGTTTTTT. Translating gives CSVLRQGPTGELFF.

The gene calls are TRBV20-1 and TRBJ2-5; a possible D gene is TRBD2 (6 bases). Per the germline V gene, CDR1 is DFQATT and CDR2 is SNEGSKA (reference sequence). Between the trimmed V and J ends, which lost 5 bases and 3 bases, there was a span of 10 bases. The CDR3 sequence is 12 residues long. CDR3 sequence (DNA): TGCAGTGCTGGCGCGGGGAAAGAGACCCAGTACTTC. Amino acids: CSAGAGKETQYF.

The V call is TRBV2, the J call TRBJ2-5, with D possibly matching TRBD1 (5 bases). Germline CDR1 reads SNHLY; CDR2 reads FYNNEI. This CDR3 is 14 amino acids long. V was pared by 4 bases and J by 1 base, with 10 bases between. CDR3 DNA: TGTGCCAGCAGTGCTAGGACAAGCCAAGAGACCCAGTACTTC. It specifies CASSARTSQETQYF.

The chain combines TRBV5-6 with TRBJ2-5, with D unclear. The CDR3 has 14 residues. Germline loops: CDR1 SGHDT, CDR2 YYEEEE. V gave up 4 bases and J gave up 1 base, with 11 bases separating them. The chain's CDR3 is CASSGIAAQETQYF. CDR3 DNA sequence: TGTGCCAGCAGCGGCATAGCAGCCCAAGAGACCCAGTACTTC.

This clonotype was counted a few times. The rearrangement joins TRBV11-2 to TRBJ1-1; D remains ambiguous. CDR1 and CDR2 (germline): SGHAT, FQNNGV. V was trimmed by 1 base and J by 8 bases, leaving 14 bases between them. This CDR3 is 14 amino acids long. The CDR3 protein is CASSLGPGRSEAFF. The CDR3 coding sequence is TGTGCCAGCAGCTTAGGTCCGGGTAGATCGGAAGCTTTCTTT.

In DNA form, the CDR3 reads TGTGCCAGCAGCTCGCCCGGGACAGGGGACGCCTATGGCTACACCTTC. This encodes CASSSPGTGDAYGYTF. V usage is TRBV7-9 and J usage is TRBJ1-2; TRBD1 matches 10 bases. Losses at the gene ends were 4 bases for V and 4 bases for J; bases not matched to a gene: 9. This CDR3 spans 16 amino acids. Germline CDR1 SEHNR, CDR2 FQNEAQ (reference sequence).

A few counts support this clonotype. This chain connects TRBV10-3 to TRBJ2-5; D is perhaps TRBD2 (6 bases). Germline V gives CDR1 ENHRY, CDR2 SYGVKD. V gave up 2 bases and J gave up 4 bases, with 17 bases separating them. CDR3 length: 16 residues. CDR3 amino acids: CAISEMGLMGGETQYF. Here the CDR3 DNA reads TGTGCCATCAGTGAGATGGGACTCATGGGGGGAGAGACCCAGTACTTC.